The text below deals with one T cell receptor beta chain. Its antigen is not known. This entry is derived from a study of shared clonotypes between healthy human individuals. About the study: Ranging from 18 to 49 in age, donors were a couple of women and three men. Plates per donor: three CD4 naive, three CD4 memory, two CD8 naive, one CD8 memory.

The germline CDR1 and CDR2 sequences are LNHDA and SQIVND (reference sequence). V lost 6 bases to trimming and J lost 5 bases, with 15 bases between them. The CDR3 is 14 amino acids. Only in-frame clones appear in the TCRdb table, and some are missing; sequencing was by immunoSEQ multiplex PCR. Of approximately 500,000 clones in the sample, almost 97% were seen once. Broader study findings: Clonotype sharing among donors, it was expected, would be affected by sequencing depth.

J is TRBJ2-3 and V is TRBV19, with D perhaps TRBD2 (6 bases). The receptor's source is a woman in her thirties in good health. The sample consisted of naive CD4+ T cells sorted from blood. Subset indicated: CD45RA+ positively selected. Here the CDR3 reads CASRGLQDQDTQYF. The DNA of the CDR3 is TGTGCCAGTAGGGGACTGCAGGACCAAGATACGCAGTATTTT.